The next 17 T cell receptor beta chains were all read from a single sample in a study of HIV-infected patients and healthy controls. cDNA was made from roughly 500 ng RNA using alpha and beta constant primers. Separate chain-specific third strand synthesis with multiplexing indices produced the alpha and beta libraries. TCRdb reanalysed the 5' RACE reads using MiXCR and keeps one entry per CDR3 protein. The sample shows roughly 25,000 distinct CDR3 sequences, 8.5% of them seen only once. The repertoire came from unfractionated whole blood and reflected all unsorted peripheral T cells. Input material: blood. These receptors originate from an adult in good health.

This chain's CDR3 is CASSPPMSNQPQHF. CDR3 DNA sequence: TGTGCCAGCAGTCCCCCGATGAGCAATCAGCCCCAGCATTTT. This chain connects TRBV12-3 or TRBV12-4 to TRBJ1-5, with D hard to call. V lost 5 bases and J 1 base, leaving 9 bases between the germline ends. The CDR3 is 14 amino acids.

The table lists this clonotype with a few counts. The rearrangement links TRBV7-2 to TRBJ2-7; D not certain. Germline V gene lookup returns CDR1 SGHTA and CDR2 FQGNSA. The CDR3 sequence is 13 residues long. V was cut by 5 bases and J by 4 bases, with 12 bases left in between. CDR3 DNA sequence: TGTGCCAGCAGCCCGCAGGCCCGTTACGAGCAGTACTTC. This gives the protein CASSPQARYEQYF.

This clonotype was observed many times. The rearrangement joins TRBV6-5 to TRBJ1-2, with D unclear. There are 14 residues in the CDR3. The V and J ends lost 3 bases and 4 bases respectively, with 12 bases between them. The germline CDR1 and CDR2 sequences are MNHEY and SVGAGI. In nucleotides, the CDR3 is TGTGCCAGCAGTTATGGTCCAGTAGCCTATGGCTACACCTTC. Protein product: CASSYGPVAYGYTF.

This chain joins TRBV28 and TRBJ2-7, with 10 bases matching TRBD2. Germline V gene data show CDR1 as MDHEN and CDR2 as SYDVKM. The CDR3 spans 14 residues. The J segment lost 3 bases and the V segment lost 9 bases, leaving 8 bases of the junction unmatched. CDR3 amino acids: CARQSGGGYYEQYF. The CDR3 DNA follows: TGTGCCAGACAAAGCGGGGGGGGATACTACGAGCAGTACTTC.

There are many counts of this clonotype. The CDR3 reads CASSPGTGETQYF. The CDR3, as DNA: TGTGCCAGCAGCCCAGGGACAGGAGAGACCCAGTACTTC. The genes are TRBV7-2 and TRBJ2-5; TRBD1 matches 8 bases. Trimming cost V 5 bases and J 4 bases; bases outside gene matches: 3. Germline V CDR1 and CDR2: SGHTA, FQGNSA. The CDR3 length is 13 residues.

This clonotype was counted ten times or more. The chain carries TRBV12-3 or TRBV12-4 and TRBJ2-2, with 10 bases fitting TRBD2. With V trimmed by 5 bases and J by 3 bases, 6 bases remained unmatched. The CDR3 runs to 16 residues. CDR3 sequence (DNA): TGTGCCAGCAGTCCCTGGACTAGCGGCCACACCGGGGAGCTGTTTTTT. As protein: CASSPWTSGHTGELFF.

This sequence joins TRBV7-2 and TRBJ2-5; the match to TRBD2 covers 11 bases. Trimming removed 1 base from V and 7 bases from J; junction bases left unmatched: 8. The CDR3 extends over 16 amino acids. Germline assignment: CDR1 SGHTA and CDR2 FQGNSA. CDR3 protein: CASSLEGVAGGRTQYF. As DNA, the CDR3 is TGTGCCAGCAGCTTAGAAGGGGTAGCGGGGGGGCGGACCCAGTACTTC. Full variable domain (remainder filled in from reference TRBV7-2 and TRBJ2-5): GAGVSQSPSNKVTEKGKDVELRCDPISGHTALYWYRQSLGQGLEFLIYFQGNSAPDKSGLPSDRFSAERTGGSVSTLTIQRTQQEDSAVYLCASSLEGVAGGRTQYFGPGTRLLVL.

This clonotype was detected only a few times. The chain combines TRBV6-6 with TRBJ2-7; 9 nucleotides agree with TRBD1. Unmatched junction bases numbered 9, after V lost 6 bases and J lost 6 bases. Germline V gene lookup returns CDR1 MNHNY and CDR2 SVGAGI (reference sequence). This CDR3 contains 14 residues. The CDR3: CASSPTGTGSEQYF. CDR3 bases: TGTGCCAGCAGCCCTACCGGGACAGGGAGCGAGCAGTACTTC.

J is TRBJ1-2 and V is TRBV25-1; 7 positions match TRBD1. CDR1 is MGHDK, CDR2 SYGVNS, per germline. V lost 6 bases, J lost 4 bases, and 5 bases stayed unmatched. This CDR3 is 13 amino acids long. The CDR3 sequence is CASSLQGGYGYTF. CDR3 nucleotide sequence: TGTGCCAGCAGCCTCCAGGGGGGCTATGGCTACACCTTC.

This clonotype was seen at least ten times. The chain couples TRBV29-1 to TRBJ1-1; the match to TRBD1 covers 7 bases. The CDR3 runs 14 residues. Germline V gene data show CDR1 as SQVTM and CDR2 as ANQGSEA. V lost 4 bases, J lost 3 bases, and 8 bases stayed unmatched. This CDR3 is CSVVDRAFDTEAFF. The CDR3 DNA reads as TGCAGCGTTGTAGACAGGGCTTTCGACACTGAAGCTTTCTTT.

This clonotype was seen ten or more times. The chain couples TRBV30 to TRBJ1-5; TRBD1 is a possible D gene (6 bases). CDR3 length: 16 residues. V was pared by 0 bases and J by 0 bases, with 12 bases between. Germline lookup yields CDR1 GTSNPN and CDR2 SVGIG (reference sequence). The CDR3 reads CAWSVATGYSNQPQHF. CDR3 sequence (DNA): TGTGCCTGGAGTGTAGCGACAGGTTATAGCAATCAGCCCCAGCATTTT.

There are many counts of this clonotype. The chain is built from TRBV7-3 and TRBJ2-7, with 12 bases aligning to TRBD2. The CDR3 covers 17 residues. Germline lookup yields CDR1 SGHTA and CDR2 FQGTGA. Losses at the gene ends were 5 bases for V and 1 base for J; bases not matched to a gene: 9. CDR3 bases: TGTGCCAGCAGCCCTCTCCCTAGCGGGGGGGCGTCCTACGAGCAGTACTTC. Protein: CASSPLPSGGASYEQYF.

The table lists this clonotype with many counts. V usage is TRBV20-1 and J usage is TRBJ1-2; 10 bases align to TRBD1. Trimming cost V 2 bases and J 6 bases; bases outside gene matches: 3. Germline values: CDR1 DFQATT, CDR2 SNEGSKA (reference sequence). This CDR3 is built from 13 residues. CDR3 sequence (DNA): TGCAGTGCTAGACCCGGACAGGGGGATGGCTACACCTTC. This codes for CSARPGQGDGYTF.

This clonotype is medium-sized within its sample. V usage is TRBV15 and J usage is TRBJ1-5, with D maybe TRBD1 (5 bases). Germline CDR1 LNHNV, CDR2 YYDKDF (reference sequence). Between the trimmed V and J ends, which lost 1 base and 7 bases, there was a span of 11 bases. This CDR3 is 14 amino acids long. DNA for the CDR3: TGTGCCACCAGCAGAGTGGGGGACTACCAGCCCCAGCATTTT. Protein: CATSRVGDYQPQHF.

The chain recombines TRBV18 with TRBJ2-1; D is perhaps TRBD2 (5 bases). Deletions cut 2 bases from V and 5 bases from J, with 13 bases between. CDR1 is KGHSH, CDR2 LQKENI, per germline. The CDR3 runs 15 residues. Written as DNA, the CDR3 is TGTGCCAGCTCACCAGATTACGGGGATAACAATGAGCAGTTCTTC. This gives the protein CASSPDYGDNNEQFF.

This clonotype was counted only a few times. V and J are TRBV24-1 and TRBJ2-1, with 13 positions matching TRBD2. The CDR3 consists of 17 residues. The germline CDR1 and CDR2 sequences are KGHDR and SFDVKD. V gave up 5 bases and J gave up 6 bases; unmatched junction bases: 9. In DNA form, the CDR3 reads TGTGCCACCAGTGGCGGGACTAGCGGGGTTATCTCCAATGAGCAGTTCTTC. This translates into CATSGGTSGVISNEQFF.

There are many counts of this clonotype. This chain connects TRBV6-1 to TRBJ1-2; TRBD1 matches at 10 bases. Unmatched junction bases numbered 6, after V lost 2 bases and J lost 0 bases. Per the germline V gene, CDR1 is MNHNS and CDR2 is SASEGT. The CDR3 runs 17 residues. DNA of the CDR3: TGTGCCAGCAGTGAATGGACAGGGGGTCCTCCTAACTATGGCTACACCTTC. It codes for CASSEWTGGPPNYGYTF.